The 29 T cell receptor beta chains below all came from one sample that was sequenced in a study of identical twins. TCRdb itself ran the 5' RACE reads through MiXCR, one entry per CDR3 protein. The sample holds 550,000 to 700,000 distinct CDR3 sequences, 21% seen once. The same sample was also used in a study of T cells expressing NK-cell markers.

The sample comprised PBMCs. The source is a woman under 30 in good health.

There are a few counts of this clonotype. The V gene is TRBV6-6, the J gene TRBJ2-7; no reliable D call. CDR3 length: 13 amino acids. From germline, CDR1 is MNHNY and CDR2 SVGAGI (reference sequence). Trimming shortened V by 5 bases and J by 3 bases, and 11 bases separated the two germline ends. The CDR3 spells CASSRPSDYEQYF. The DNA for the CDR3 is TGTGCCAGCAGTCGCCCGAGTGACTACGAGCAGTACTTC.

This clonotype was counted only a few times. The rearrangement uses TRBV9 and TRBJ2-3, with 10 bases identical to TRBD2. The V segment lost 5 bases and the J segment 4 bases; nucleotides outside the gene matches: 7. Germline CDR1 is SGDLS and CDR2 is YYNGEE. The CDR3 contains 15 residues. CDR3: CASSETSGRADTQYF. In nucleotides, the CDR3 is TGTGCCAGCAGTGAGACCAGCGGGAGGGCAGATACGCAGTATTTT.

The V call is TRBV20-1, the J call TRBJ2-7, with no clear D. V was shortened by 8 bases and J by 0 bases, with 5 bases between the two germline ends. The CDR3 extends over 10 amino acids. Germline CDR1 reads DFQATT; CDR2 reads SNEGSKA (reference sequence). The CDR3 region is CSTGSYEQYF. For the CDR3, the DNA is TGCAGTACGGGCTCCTACGAGCAGTACTTC.

CDR3 in amino acids: CASSPDYPDTDTQYF. The DNA of the CDR3 is TGCGCCAGCAGCCCGGACTACCCGGACACAGATACGCAGTATTTT. The chain carries TRBV4-3 and TRBJ2-3, with D perhaps TRBD2 (6 bases). The CDR3 has 15 residues. CDR1 is LGHNA and CDR2 is YSLEER in the germline V gene. The V end was cut by 4 bases, the J end by 2 bases, with 13 bases between.

CDR3: CASSPTNLLSYNEQFF. CDR3 in DNA: TGTGCCAGCAGTCCTACCAATCTCCTTTCCTACAATGAGCAGTTCTTC. The gene calls are TRBV12-3 or TRBV12-4 and TRBJ2-1, with D unclear. Trimming stripped 5 bases from V and 1 base from J, with 15 bases between. The CDR3 totals 16 residues.

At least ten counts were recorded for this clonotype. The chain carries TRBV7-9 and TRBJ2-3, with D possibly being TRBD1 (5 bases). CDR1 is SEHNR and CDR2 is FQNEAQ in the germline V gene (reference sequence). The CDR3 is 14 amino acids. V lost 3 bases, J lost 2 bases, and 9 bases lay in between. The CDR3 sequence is CASSFQGFTDTQYF. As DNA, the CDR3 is TGTGCCAGCAGCTTCCAGGGTTTCACAGATACGCAGTATTTT.

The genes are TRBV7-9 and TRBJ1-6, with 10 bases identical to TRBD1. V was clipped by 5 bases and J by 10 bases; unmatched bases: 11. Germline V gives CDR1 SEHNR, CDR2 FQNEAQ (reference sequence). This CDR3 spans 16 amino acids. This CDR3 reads CASSASGTGVGSPLHF. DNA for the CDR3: TGTGCCAGCAGCGCGTCCGGGACAGGGGTCGGGTCACCCCTCCACTTT.

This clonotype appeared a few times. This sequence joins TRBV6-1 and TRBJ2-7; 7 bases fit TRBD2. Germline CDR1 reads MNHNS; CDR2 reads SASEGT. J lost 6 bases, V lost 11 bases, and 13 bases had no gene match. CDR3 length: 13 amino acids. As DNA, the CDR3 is TGTGCCGCCGGGGCTGGGGGGGGAGGCGAGCAGTACTTC. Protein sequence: CAAGAGGGGEQYF.

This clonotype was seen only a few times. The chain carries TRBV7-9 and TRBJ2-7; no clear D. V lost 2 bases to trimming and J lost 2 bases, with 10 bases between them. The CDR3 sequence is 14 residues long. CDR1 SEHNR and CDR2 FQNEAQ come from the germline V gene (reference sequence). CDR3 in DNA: TGTGCCAGCAGCTTATGGAACAGACCCTACGAGCAGTACTTC. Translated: CASSLWNRPYEQYF.

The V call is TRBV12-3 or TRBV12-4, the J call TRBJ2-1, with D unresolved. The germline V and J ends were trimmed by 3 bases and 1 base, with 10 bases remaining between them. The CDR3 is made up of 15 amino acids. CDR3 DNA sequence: TGTGCCAGCAGTTTGAGGATGGGGTCCTACAATGAGCAGTTCTTC. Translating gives CASSLRMGSYNEQFF.

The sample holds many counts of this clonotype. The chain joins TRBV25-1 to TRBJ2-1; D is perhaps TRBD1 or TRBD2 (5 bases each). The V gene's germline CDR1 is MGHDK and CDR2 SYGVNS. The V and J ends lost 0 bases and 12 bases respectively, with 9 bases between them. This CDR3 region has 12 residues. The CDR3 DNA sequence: TGTGCCAGCAGTGAATACGGGGCAAGGCAGTTCTTC. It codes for CASSEYGARQFF.

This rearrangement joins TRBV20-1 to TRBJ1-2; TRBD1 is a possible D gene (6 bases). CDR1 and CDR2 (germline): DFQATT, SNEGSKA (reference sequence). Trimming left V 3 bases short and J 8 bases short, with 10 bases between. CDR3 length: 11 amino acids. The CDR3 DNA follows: TGCAGTGCTAGTGTGGGGGCGGGCTACACCTTC. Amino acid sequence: CSASVGAGYTF.

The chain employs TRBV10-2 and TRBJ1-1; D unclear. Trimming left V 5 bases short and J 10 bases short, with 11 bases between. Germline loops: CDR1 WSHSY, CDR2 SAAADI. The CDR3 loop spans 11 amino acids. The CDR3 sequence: CASSSSTLAFF. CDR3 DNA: TGCGCCAGCAGTTCGTCCACTTTAGCTTTCTTT.

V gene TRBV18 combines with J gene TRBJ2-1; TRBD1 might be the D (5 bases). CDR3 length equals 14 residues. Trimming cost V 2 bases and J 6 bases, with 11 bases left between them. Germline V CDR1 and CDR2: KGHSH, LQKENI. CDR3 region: CASSPNAGSNEQFF. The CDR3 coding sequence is TGTGCCAGCTCACCAAATGCAGGGTCCAATGAGCAGTTCTTC.

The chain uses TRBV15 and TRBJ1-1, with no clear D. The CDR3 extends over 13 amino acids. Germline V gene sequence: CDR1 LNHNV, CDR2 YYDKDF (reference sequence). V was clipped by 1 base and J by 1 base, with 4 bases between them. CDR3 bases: TGTGCCACCAGCAGAGGCCAGAACACTGAAGCTTTCTTT. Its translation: CATSRGQNTEAFF. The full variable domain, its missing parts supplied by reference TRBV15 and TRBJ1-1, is DAMVIQNPRYQVTQFGKPVTLSCSQTLNHNVMYWYQQKSSQAPKLLFHYYDKDFNNEADTPDNFQSRRPNTSFCFLDIRSPGLGDTAMYLCATSRGQNTEAFFGQGTRLTVV.

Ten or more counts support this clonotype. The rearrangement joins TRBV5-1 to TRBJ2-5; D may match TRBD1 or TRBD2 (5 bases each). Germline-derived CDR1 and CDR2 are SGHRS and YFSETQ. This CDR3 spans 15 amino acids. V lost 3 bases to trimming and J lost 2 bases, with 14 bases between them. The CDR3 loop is CASSWRGTRQETQYF. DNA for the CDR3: TGCGCCAGCAGCTGGAGAGGGACGAGGCAAGAGACCCAGTACTTC.

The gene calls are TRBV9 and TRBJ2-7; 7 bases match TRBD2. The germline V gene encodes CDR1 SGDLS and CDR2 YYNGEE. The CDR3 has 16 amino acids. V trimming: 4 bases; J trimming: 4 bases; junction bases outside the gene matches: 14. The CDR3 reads CASSLEGGASVYEQYF. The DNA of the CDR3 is TGTGCCAGCAGCTTGGAGGGAGGGGCTAGCGTTTACGAGCAGTACTTC.

The DNA of the CDR3 is TGTGCCAGCATAAGTCGCGGCTCCTACGAGCAGTACTTC. Translation: CASISRGSYEQYF. This chain joins TRBV2 and TRBJ2-7; D gene ambiguous. CDR3 length equals 13 residues. Deletions cut 7 bases from V and 0 bases from J, with 10 bases between. Per the germline V gene, CDR1 is SNHLY and CDR2 is FYNNEI.

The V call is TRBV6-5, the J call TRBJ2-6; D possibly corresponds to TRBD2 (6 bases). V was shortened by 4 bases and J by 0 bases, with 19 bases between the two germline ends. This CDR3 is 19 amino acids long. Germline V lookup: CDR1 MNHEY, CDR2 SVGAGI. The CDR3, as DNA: TGTGCCAGCAGTTTTGGGCCGGAGGAGGGACTCTCTGGGGCCAACGTCCTGACTTTC. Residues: CASSFGPEEGLSGANVLTF.

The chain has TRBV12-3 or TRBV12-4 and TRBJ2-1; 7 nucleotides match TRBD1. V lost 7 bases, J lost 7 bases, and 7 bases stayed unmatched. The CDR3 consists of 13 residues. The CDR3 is CASITQGINEQFF. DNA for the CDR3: TGTGCCAGCATTACACAGGGGATAAATGAGCAGTTCTTC.

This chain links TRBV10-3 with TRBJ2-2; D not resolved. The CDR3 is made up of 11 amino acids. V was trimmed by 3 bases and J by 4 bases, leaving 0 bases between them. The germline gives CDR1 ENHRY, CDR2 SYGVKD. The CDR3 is CAISDTGELFF. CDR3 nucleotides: TGTGCCATCAGTGACACCGGGGAGCTGTTTTTT.

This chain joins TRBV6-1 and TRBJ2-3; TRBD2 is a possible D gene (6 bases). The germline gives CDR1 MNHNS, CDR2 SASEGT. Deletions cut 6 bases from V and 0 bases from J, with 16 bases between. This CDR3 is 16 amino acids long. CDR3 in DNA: TGTGCCAGCAGCTCCGCGGGGCGTAGAAGCACAGATACGCAGTATTTT. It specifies CASSSAGRRSTDTQYF.

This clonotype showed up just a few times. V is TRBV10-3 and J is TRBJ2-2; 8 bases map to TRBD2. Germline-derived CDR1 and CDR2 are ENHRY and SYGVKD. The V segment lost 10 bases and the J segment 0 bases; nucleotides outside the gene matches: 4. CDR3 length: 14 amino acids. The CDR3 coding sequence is TGTGCCACCCGGGGGGGAGCGAACACCGGGGAGCTGTTTTTT. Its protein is CATRGGANTGELFF.

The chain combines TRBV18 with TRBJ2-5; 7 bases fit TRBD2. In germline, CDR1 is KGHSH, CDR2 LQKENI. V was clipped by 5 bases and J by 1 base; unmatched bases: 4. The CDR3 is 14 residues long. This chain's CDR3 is CASSTLAPQETQYF. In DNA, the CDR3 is TGTGCCAGCTCAACACTAGCGCCCCAAGAGACCCAGTACTTC.

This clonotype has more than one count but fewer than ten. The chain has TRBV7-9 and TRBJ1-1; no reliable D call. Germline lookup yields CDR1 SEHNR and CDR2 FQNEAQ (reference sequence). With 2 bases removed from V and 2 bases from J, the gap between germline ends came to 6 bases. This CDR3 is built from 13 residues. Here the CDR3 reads CASSLKTNTEAFF. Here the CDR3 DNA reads TGTGCCAGCAGCTTAAAGACAAACACTGAAGCTTTCTTT.

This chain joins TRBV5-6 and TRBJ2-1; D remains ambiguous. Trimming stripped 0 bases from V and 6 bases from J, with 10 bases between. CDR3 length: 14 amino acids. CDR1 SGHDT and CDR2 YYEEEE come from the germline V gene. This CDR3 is CASSLVPSGNEQFF. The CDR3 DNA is TGTGCCAGCAGCTTGGTTCCGAGTGGCAATGAGCAGTTCTTC.

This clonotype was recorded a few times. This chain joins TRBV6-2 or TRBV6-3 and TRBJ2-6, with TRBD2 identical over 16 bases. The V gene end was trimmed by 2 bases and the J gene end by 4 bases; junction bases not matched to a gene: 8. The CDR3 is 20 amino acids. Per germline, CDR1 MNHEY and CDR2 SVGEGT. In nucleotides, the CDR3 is TGTGCCAGCAGTTACGGGACTAGCGGGAGGGAAATTTCCGGGGCCAACGTCCTGACTTTC. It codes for CASSYGTSGREISGANVLTF.

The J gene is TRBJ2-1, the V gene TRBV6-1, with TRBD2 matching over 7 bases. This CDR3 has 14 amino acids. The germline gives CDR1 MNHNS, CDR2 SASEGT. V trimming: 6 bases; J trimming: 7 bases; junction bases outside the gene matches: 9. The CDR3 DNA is TGTGCCAGCAGCCGCGGGACTATTGTGAATGAGCAGTTCTTC. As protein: CASSRGTIVNEQFF.

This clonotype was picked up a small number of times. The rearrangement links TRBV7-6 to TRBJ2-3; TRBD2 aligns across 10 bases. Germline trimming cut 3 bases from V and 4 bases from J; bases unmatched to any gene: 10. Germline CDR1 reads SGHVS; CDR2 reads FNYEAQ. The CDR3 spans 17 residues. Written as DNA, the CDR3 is TGTGCCAGCAGCTTTGGGGTAGCGGGGGGCAAGGCAGATACGCAGTATTTT. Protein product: CASSFGVAGGKADTQYF.